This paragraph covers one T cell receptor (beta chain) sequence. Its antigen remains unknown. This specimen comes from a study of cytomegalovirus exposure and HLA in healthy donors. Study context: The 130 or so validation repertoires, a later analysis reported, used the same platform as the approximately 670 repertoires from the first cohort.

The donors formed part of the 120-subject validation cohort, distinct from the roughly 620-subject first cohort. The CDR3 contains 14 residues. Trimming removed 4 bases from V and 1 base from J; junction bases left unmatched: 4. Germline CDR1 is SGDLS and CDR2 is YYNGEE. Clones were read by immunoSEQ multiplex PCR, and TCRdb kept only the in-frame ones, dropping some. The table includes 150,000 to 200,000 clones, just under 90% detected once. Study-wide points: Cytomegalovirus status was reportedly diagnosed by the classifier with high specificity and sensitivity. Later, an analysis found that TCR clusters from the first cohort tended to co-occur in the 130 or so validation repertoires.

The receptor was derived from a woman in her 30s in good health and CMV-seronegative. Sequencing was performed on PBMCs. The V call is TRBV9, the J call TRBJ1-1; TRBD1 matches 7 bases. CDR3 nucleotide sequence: TGTGCCAGCAGCAAACGGACAGGGAACACTGAAGCTTTCTTT. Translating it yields CASSKRTGNTEAFF.